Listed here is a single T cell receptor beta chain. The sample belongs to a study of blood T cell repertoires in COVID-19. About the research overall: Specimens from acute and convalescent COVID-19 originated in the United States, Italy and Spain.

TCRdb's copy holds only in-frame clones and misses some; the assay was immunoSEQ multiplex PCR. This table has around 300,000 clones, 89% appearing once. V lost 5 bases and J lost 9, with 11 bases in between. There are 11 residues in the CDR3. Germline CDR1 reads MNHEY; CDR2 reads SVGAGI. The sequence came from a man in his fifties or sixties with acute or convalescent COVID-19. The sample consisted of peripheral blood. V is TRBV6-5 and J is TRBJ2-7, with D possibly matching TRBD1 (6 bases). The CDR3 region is CASSLQGVQYF. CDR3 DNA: TGTGCCAGCAGTCTACAGGGCGTGCAGTACTTC.